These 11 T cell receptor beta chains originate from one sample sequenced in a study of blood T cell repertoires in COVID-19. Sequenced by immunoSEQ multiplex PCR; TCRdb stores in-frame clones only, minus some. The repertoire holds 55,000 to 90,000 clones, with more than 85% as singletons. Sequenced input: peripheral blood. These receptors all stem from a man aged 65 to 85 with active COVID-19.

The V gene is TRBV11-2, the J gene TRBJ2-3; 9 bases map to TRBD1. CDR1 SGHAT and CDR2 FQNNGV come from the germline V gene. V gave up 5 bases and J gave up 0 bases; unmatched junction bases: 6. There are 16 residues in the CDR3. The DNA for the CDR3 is TGTGCCAGCAGCACCCGGACAGGGGCTAGCACAGATACGCAGTATTTT. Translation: CASSTRTGASTDTQYF.

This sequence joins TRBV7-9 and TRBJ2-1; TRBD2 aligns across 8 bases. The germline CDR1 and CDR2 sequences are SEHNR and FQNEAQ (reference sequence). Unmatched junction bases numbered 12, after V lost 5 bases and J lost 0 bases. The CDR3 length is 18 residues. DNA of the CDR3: TGTGCCAGCAGCCCCCGACTCTCTAGCGGGCGCTCCTACAATGAGCAGTTCTTC. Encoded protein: CASSPRLSSGRSYNEQFF.

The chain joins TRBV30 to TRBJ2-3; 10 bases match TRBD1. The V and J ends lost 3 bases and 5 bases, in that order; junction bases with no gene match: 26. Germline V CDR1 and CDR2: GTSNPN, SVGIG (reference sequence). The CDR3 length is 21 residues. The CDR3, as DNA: TGTGCCTGGAGGGCCGAGGGGTGGGGACAGGGGTCGCCGCGGTCAAGAGATACGCAGTATTTT. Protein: CAWRAEGWGQGSPRSRDTQYF.

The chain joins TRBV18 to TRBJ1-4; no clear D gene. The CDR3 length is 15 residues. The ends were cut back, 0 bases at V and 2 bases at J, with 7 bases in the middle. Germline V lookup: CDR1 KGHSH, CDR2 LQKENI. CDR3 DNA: TGTGCCAGCTCACCACCGGGCAGCACTAATGAAAAACTGTTTTTT. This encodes CASSPPGSTNEKLFF. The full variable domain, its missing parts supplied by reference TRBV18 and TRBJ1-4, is NAGVMQNPRHLVRRRGQEARLRCSPMKGHSHVYWYRQLPEEGLKFMVYLQKENIIDESGMPKERFSAEFPKEGPSILRIQQVVRGDSAAYFCASSPPGSTNEKLFFGSGTQLSVL.

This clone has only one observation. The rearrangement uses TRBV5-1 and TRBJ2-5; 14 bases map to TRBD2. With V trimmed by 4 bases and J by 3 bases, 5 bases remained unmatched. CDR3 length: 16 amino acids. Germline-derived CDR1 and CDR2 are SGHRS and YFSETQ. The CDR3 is CASSLGLAGVEETQYF. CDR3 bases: TGCGCCAGCAGCCTGGGACTAGCGGGAGTCGAAGAGACCCAGTACTTC.

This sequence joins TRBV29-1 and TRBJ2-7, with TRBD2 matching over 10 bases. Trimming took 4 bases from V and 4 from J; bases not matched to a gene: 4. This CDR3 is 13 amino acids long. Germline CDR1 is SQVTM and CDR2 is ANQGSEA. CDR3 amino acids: CSVGSSGGYEQYF. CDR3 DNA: TGCAGCGTTGGGTCTAGCGGGGGTTACGAGCAGTACTTC.

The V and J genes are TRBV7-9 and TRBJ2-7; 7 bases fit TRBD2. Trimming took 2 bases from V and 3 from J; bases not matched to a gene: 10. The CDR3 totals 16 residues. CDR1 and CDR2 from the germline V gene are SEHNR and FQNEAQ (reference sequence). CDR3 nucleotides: TGTGCCAGCAGCTTAAGTGGGTGGGAGGGCCGCTACGAGCAGTACTTC. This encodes CASSLSGWEGRYEQYF.

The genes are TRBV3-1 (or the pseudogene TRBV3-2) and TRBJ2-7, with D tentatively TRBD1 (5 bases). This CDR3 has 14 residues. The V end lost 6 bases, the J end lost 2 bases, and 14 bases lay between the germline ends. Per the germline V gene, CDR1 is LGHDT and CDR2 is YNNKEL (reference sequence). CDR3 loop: CASRPSGPAYEQYF. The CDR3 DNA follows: TGTGCCAGCAGGCCCTCAGGGCCTGCCTACGAGCAGTACTTC.

The CDR3 here is CASSEESSGQETQYF. In DNA, the CDR3 is TGTGCCAGCAGTGAAGAGTCTAGCGGCCAAGAGACCCAGTACTTC. This sequence joins TRBV2 and TRBJ2-5, with 7 bases matching TRBD2. Trimming took 1 base from V and 1 from J; bases not matched to a gene: 3. Per the germline V gene, CDR1 is SNHLY and CDR2 is FYNNEI. The CDR3 loop spans 15 amino acids. The full variable domain, completed using reference TRBV2 and TRBJ2-5, is EPEVTQTPSHQVTQMGQEVILRCVPISNHLYFYWYRQILGQKVEFLVSFYNNEISEKSEIFDDQFSVERPDGSNFTLKIRSTKLEDSAMYFCASSEESSGQETQYFGPGTRLLVL.

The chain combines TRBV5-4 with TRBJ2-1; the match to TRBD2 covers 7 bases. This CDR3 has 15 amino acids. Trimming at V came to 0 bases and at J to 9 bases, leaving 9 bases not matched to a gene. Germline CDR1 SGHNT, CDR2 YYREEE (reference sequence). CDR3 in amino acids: CASSLGAGPGGEQFF. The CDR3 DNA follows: TGTGCCAGCAGCTTGGGTGCGGGCCCGGGGGGTGAGCAGTTCTTC.

The CDR3, as DNA: TGTGCCAGCAGCTTCGCCCCCGCAAAGGGGGATACGCAGTATTTT. Protein sequence: CASSFAPAKGDTQYF. This chain joins TRBV7-2 and TRBJ2-3; D possibly corresponds to TRBD1 (5 bases). Trimming pared 3 bases from V and 6 bases from J, leaving 16 bases between. Germline V CDR1 and CDR2: SGHTA, FQGNSA. The CDR3 has 15 residues.